This passage covers 17 T cell receptor beta chains from one sample sequenced in a study of radiotherapy plus CTLA-4 blockade in lung cancer. The protocol was immunoSEQ multiplex PCR, while the TCRdb copy is restricted to in-frame clones and leaves out a portion. Among nearly 110,000 clones listed, more than 70% were seen once. Specimen: peripheral blood, collected from a patient treated with radiotherapy plus ipilimumab. Every receptor here comes from a human donor with non-small cell lung cancer that progressed on radiotherapy plus ipilimumab. Some clones in this sample may be carry-over from other donors' samples.

The rearrangement uses TRBV19 and TRBJ1-3; no clear D gene. Germline V gene lookup returns CDR1 LNHDA and CDR2 SQIVND (reference sequence). The CDR3 has 18 residues. V lost 3 bases and J lost 0, with 18 bases in between. The CDR3 region is CASSIGLWRRISGNTIYF. The CDR3 DNA reads TGTGCCAGTAGTATCGGGTTATGGAGGCGGATCTCTGGAAACACCATATATTTT.

The chain uses TRBV6-1 and TRBJ2-5; D possibly uses TRBD1 or TRBD2 (5 bases each). CDR1 MNHNS and CDR2 SASEGT come from the germline V gene. V gave up 6 bases and J gave up 2 bases, with 13 bases separating them. The CDR3 covers 14 residues. CDR3 residues: CASSGGDPQETQYF. The CDR3 nucleotides read TGTGCCAGCAGCGGTGGGGACCCACAAGAGACCCAGTACTTC.

The sample holds a few counts of this clone. V gene TRBV10-2 combines with J gene TRBJ2-1; D is uncertain. The length of the CDR3 is 14 residues. V dropped 3 bases and J dropped 5 bases, with 11 bases sitting between them. Germline loops: CDR1 WSHSY, CDR2 SAAADI. CDR3 sequence (DNA): TGCGCCAGCAGTGATAGGGTAAATAACAATGAGCAGTTCTTC. Translation gives CASSDRVNNNEQFF.

As concerns this clone: A junction end diverges from the germline sequence, so it may reflect a read error. This chain links TRBV5-6 with TRBJ2-2; D perhaps matches TRBD1 (6 bases). Looked up from germline, CDR1 is SGHDT and CDR2 is YYEEEE. CDR3 length: 16 amino acids. The DNA for the CDR3 is TGTGCCGGCAGCTTTAGGGTCAGACAGGACGGCGGGGAGCTGTTTTTT. Residues: CAGSFRVRQDGGELFF.

The chain joins TRBV7-2 to TRBJ1-3; the D is unclear. CDR1 and CDR2 from the germline V gene are SGHTA and FQGNSA. Trimming pared 1 base from V and 4 bases from J, leaving 11 bases between. The CDR3 length is 15 residues. CDR3 loop: CASSLVGSAGNTIYF. The CDR3 DNA reads TGTGCCAGCAGCTTAGTAGGCAGTGCAGGAAACACCATATATTTT.

This sequence joins TRBV27 and TRBJ2-7; D possibly uses TRBD1 or TRBD2 (5 bases each). Germline loops: CDR1 MNHEY, CDR2 SMNVEV (reference sequence). Trimming stripped 7 bases from V and 0 bases from J, with 13 bases between. The length of the CDR3 is 14 residues. The CDR3 nucleotides read TGTGCCAGCAAGGGGATAGCGAGCTCCTACGAGCAGTACTTC. Translating it yields CASKGIASSYEQYF.

This clone was picked up one time. This chain joins TRBV10-3 and TRBJ2-3; 10 bases agree with TRBD2. This CDR3 is built from 15 residues. From germline, CDR1 is ENHRY and CDR2 SYGVKD. The ends lost 3 bases at V and 4 bases at J; junction bases unmatched: 4. CDR3 nucleotides: TGTGCCATCAGTGAAGAAAGCGGGGGGGCAGATACGCAGTATTTT. Translated: CAISEESGGADTQYF.

The chain links TRBV9 to TRBJ1-1; the D gene is possibly TRBD1 (6 bases). CDR3 length: 16 residues. In germline, CDR1 is SGDLS, CDR2 YYNGEE. The V end lost 2 bases, the J end lost 3 bases, and 17 bases lay between the germline ends. CDR3 protein: CASSVLRDTGYTEAFF. CDR3 sequence (DNA): TGTGCCAGCAGCGTTCTCCGGGACACCGGATACACTGAAGCTTTCTTT.

V and J are TRBV6-6 and TRBJ2-7; D possibly uses TRBD1 or TRBD2 (5 bases each). The germline gives CDR1 MNHNY, CDR2 SVGAGI (reference sequence). The CDR3 consists of 15 residues. V lost 2 bases to trimming and J lost 1 base, with 12 bases between them. The CDR3 DNA reads TGTGCCAGCAGTTACACGGGGACGGTTTCCTACGAGCAGTACTTC. It translates to CASSYTGTVSYEQYF.

The chain couples TRBV19 to TRBJ1-4, with D possibly TRBD1 on 5 matching bases. CDR3 length: 14 residues. CDR1 is LNHDA and CDR2 is SQIVND in the germline V gene (reference sequence). The V gene lost 3 bases and the J gene lost 8 bases, with 13 bases spanning the gap. The CDR3 spells CASSIGAEGEKLFF. As DNA, the CDR3 is TGTGCCAGTAGTATTGGGGCAGAAGGGGAAAAACTGTTTTTT.

The gene calls are TRBV5-6 and TRBJ2-2; weak D call: TRBD1 (6 bases). The length of the CDR3 is 16 residues. Germline CDR1 SGHDT, CDR2 YYEEEE. Deletions cut 2 bases from V and 7 bases from J, with 18 bases between. CDR3 in DNA: TGTGCCAGCAGCTTTAGGGTCAGACAGGACGGCGGGGAGCTGTTTTTT. Its protein product is CASSFRVRQDGGELFF. Drawing the rest from reference TRBV5-6 and TRBJ2-2, the complete variable domain is DAGVTQSPTHLIKTRGQQVTLRCSPKSGHDTVSWYQQALGQGPQFIFQYYEEEERQRGNFPDRFSGHQFPNYSSELNVNALLLGDSALYLCASSFRVRQDGGELFFGEGSRLTVL.

The chain has TRBV19 and TRBJ1-1; TRBD1 is a possible D gene (5 bases). In germline, CDR1 is LNHDA, CDR2 SQIVND (reference sequence). This CDR3 has 15 residues. Trimming pared 3 bases from V and 1 base from J, leaving 12 bases between. For the CDR3, the DNA is TGTGCCAGTAGTATCGTGGGGCAGCGGAACACTGAAGCTTTCTTT. Protein: CASSIVGQRNTEAFF.

The V call is TRBV7-3, the J call TRBJ1-1; D is possibly TRBD1 (5 bases). V was pared by 8 bases and J by 6 bases, with 16 bases between. The CDR3 is 13 amino acids. Germline lookup yields CDR1 SGHTA and CDR2 FQGTGA. CDR3 region: CASAKRRGSEAFF. Here the CDR3 DNA reads TGTGCCAGCGCGAAGAGGAGGGGTTCTGAAGCTTTCTTT. The full variable domain, rest sourced from reference TRBV7-3 and TRBJ1-1, is GAGVSQTPSNKVTEKGKYVELRCDPISGHTALYWYRQSLGQGPEFLIYFQGTGAADDSGLPNDRFFAVRPEGSVSTLKIQRTERGDSAVYLCASAKRRGSEAFFGQGTRLTVV.

This chain connects TRBV7-8 to TRBJ1-1; TRBD1 agrees at 7 bases. The CDR3 has 13 amino acids. Looked up from germline, CDR1 is SGHVS and CDR2 is FQNEAQ. The junction had 5 bases not matched to a gene; V was cut back by 4 bases and J by 6 bases. The chain's CDR3 is CASSSTQGAEAFF. The DNA of the CDR3 is TGTGCCAGCAGCTCCACTCAGGGGGCTGAAGCTTTCTTT.

The chain couples TRBV7-2 to TRBJ1-2; D call uncertain. Germline V gene lookup returns CDR1 SGHTA and CDR2 FQGNSA. The CDR3 is 14 residues long. Trimming shortened V by 4 bases and J by 1 base, and 10 bases separated the two germline ends. The CDR3 here is CASSSEQSNYGYTF. CDR3 in DNA: TGTGCCAGCAGCTCCGAACAGAGTAACTATGGCTACACCTTC.

The chain has TRBV7-9 and TRBJ2-5, with 13 bases that match TRBD2. Germline CDR1 SEHNR, CDR2 FQNEAQ (reference sequence). This CDR3 comprises 16 residues. V was pared by 5 bases and J by 5 bases, with 8 bases of the junction left unmatched. This CDR3 reads CASSPGLAGVSETQYF. CDR3 nucleotides: TGTGCCAGCAGCCCAGGACTAGCGGGGGTTTCGGAGACCCAGTACTTC.

The rearrangement uses TRBV7-3 and TRBJ2-5, with 8 bases that match TRBD1. The CDR3 sequence is 16 residues long. V was clipped by 5 bases and J by 5 bases; unmatched bases: 13. Germline V gene lookup returns CDR1 SGHTA and CDR2 FQGTGA. The CDR3 spells CASSLGTGGGSETQYF. In nucleotides, the CDR3 is TGTGCCAGCAGCCTTGGGACAGGCGGTGGGAGCGAGACCCAGTACTTC.